Shown below are 12 T cell receptor beta chains from a single sample sequenced in a study of Graves' ophthalmopathy and Graves' hyperthyroidism. Amplification of the TCR beta CDR3 regions used RNA transcripts (as template). The workflow started with a first-round RT-PCR run with HTBI primers and then moved on to a second-round multiplex PCR. TCRdb fed the multiplex PCR reads into MiXCR, producing one record per CDR3 protein. The sample has hundreds of thousands of distinct CDR3 sequences, over 20% seen once. The sequenced sample was peripheral blood. The receptor source for this set is a woman aged 18-35 years with stable Graves' hyperthyroidism. Some clones in this sample may be carry-over from other donors' samples.

The chain uses TRBV20-1 and TRBJ1-2, with D hard to call. Germline assignment: CDR1 DFQATT and CDR2 SNEGSKA (reference sequence). CDR3 length: 12 amino acids. For the CDR3, the DNA is TGCAGCGCCTCCCCGGTCCGTTATGGCTACACCTTC. Amino acid sequence: CSASPVRYGYTF.

This clonotype has a count of ten or more. The gene calls are TRBV6-6 and TRBJ1-1, with D maybe TRBD1 (6 bases). V was trimmed by 7 bases and J by 1 base, leaving 16 bases between them. The CDR3 runs 15 residues. Looked up from germline, CDR1 is MNHNY and CDR2 is SVGAGI (reference sequence). CDR3 nucleotide sequence: TGTGCCAGCACCGAGGCAGGGGCCGGGAACACTGAAGCTTTCTTT. Residues: CASTEAGAGNTEAFF.

This clonotype was recorded at least ten times. The chain links TRBV19 to TRBJ1-2; D is unresolved. Trimming shortened V by 0 bases and J by 2 bases, and 16 bases separated the two germline ends. Germline V gene sequence: CDR1 LNHDA, CDR2 SQIVND (reference sequence). The CDR3 sequence is 17 residues long. CDR3 protein: CASSIDDVGRPNYGYTF. In nucleotides, the CDR3 is TGTGCCAGTAGTATAGATGACGTGGGCAGACCCAACTATGGCTACACCTTC.

This clonotype was observed many times. The genes are TRBV30 and TRBJ1-6; TRBD1 might be the D (6 bases). The ends were cut back, 2 bases at V and 10 bases at J, with 12 bases in the middle. CDR3 size: 13 residues. CDR1 and CDR2 (germline): GTSNPN, SVGIG (reference sequence). CDR3 sequence reads: CAWSLDSESPLHF. The CDR3 DNA follows: TGTGCCTGGAGTTTGGACAGTGAGTCACCCCTCCACTTT.

This clonotype was counted many times. The chain couples TRBV12-3 or TRBV12-4 to TRBJ2-7; 9 nucleotides match TRBD1. The CDR3 spans 15 residues. The junction had 9 bases not matched to a gene; V was cut back by 6 bases and J by 3 bases. The CDR3 reads CASSPTGQGIYEQYF. For the CDR3, the DNA is TGTGCCAGCAGCCCCACTGGACAGGGGATCTACGAGCAGTACTTC.

This clonotype was counted ten times or more. The J gene is TRBJ1-1, the V gene TRBV28; D call uncertain. Deletions cut 6 bases from V and 6 bases from J, with 8 bases between. The CDR3 totals 11 residues. Germline V gene data show CDR1 as MDHEN and CDR2 as SYDVKM. Here the CDR3 DNA reads TGTGCCAGCAGGGGTAACGCTGAAGCTTTCTTT. As protein: CASRGNAEAFF.

The chain combines TRBV18 with TRBJ2-2; 8 bases agree with TRBD1. Germline CDR1 KGHSH, CDR2 LQKENI. After removal of 8 bases from V and 2 bases from J, the junction contained 7 bases not matched to a gene. The CDR3 sequence is 15 residues long. The CDR3 DNA reads TGTGCCAGCACCCGACAGGGGCGTAACACCGGGGAGCTGTTTTTT. Amino acid sequence: CASTRQGRNTGELFF.

The chain is built from TRBV6-5 and TRBJ1-1, with a weak D call TRBD1 (5 bases). The CDR3 consists of 16 residues. V was pared by 0 bases and J by 0 bases, with 11 bases between. CDR1 and CDR2 from the germline V gene are MNHEY and SVGAGI. DNA for the CDR3: TGTGCCAGCAGTTACTCGGGGGGGACGGTGAACACTGAAGCTTTCTTT. Its translation is CASSYSGGTVNTEAFF.

This clonotype has just a few counts. The chain joins TRBV12-3 or TRBV12-4 to TRBJ1-1; possible D gene TRBD1, 5 bases. The CDR3 runs to 13 residues. V was cut by 8 bases and J by 8 bases, with 18 bases left in between. For the CDR3, the DNA is TGTGCCAGCCACTCAAACGCGGGGCTAGAAGCTTTCTTT. Protein: CASHSNAGLEAFF.

This clonotype was counted many times. The chain recombines TRBV6-1 with TRBJ1-2; D not certain. Germline V gene data show CDR1 as MNHNS and CDR2 as SASEGT. V dropped 4 bases and J dropped 2 bases, with 14 bases sitting between them. This CDR3 contains 15 residues. CDR3 nucleotide sequence: TGTGCCAGCAGTGGGTTGCGGGAGCTGAACTATGGCTACACCTTC. As protein: CASSGLRELNYGYTF.

This clonotype has ten or more counts. The V and J genes are TRBV3-1 and TRBJ2-7, with D perhaps assigned TRBD1 or TRBD2 (5 bases each). Germline CDR1 reads LGHDT; CDR2 reads YNNKEL (reference sequence). The V and J ends lost 1 base and 3 bases respectively, with 10 bases between them. The CDR3 is 14 amino acids. CDR3 loop: CASSQVGRIYEQYF. The CDR3 nucleotides read TGTGCCAGCAGCCAAGTGGGACGGATCTACGAGCAGTACTTC.

In this sample, this clonotype turned up many times. V gene TRBV4-1 combines with J gene TRBJ1-2, with D hard to call. The V gene lost 5 bases and the J gene lost 0 bases, with 10 bases spanning the gap. CDR3 length equals 14 residues. Per germline, CDR1 MGHRA and CDR2 YSYEKL. CDR3 nucleotide sequence: TGCGCCAGCAGCGTCGGTGTGTCTAACTATGGCTACACCTTC. Translating gives CASSVGVSNYGYTF.